These 15 T cell receptor beta chains were all obtained from the same sample, sequenced in a study of neoadjuvant anti-PD-1 for oral cavity cancer. Data came from immunoSEQ multiplex PCR; TCRdb stores just in-frame clones and leaves some out. The sample consists of roughly 10,000 clones, over 40% of them appearing once. Sequenced here: tumor tissue, sampled before nivolumab (anti-PD-1) treatment. These TCRs come from a person between 40 and 85 years old with oral cavity squamous cell carcinoma.

The chain employs TRBV7-2 and TRBJ2-7; no firm D call. In germline, CDR1 is SGHTA, CDR2 FQGNSA. The V end lost 1 base, the J end lost 2 bases, and 9 bases lay between the germline ends. The CDR3 sequence is 14 residues long. The CDR3 DNA reads TGTGCCAGCAGCTTAGACTCGGTCGCCTACGAGCAGTACTTC. The encoded protein is CASSLDSVAYEQYF. Based on the CDR3 plus reference TRBV7-2 and TRBJ2-7, the full variable domain is GAGVSQSPSNKVTEKGKDVELRCDPISGHTALYWYRQSLGQGLEFLIYFQGNSAPDKSGLPSDRFSAERTGGSVSTLTIQRTQQEDSAVYLCASSLDSVAYEQYFGPGTRLTVT.

This clone was picked up a small number of times. The chain joins TRBV10-2 to TRBJ1-1; no clear D gene. Germline CDR1 reads WSHSY; CDR2 reads SAAADI. This CDR3 region has 13 residues. The V gene lost 4 bases and the J gene lost 2 bases, with 8 bases spanning the gap. CDR3 protein: CASSGAGNTEAFF. Written as DNA, the CDR3 is TGCGCCAGCAGTGGTGCAGGAAACACTGAAGCTTTCTTT.

The chain recombines TRBV28 with TRBJ2-3, with D possibly being TRBD2 (6 bases). Germline V lookup: CDR1 MDHEN, CDR2 SYDVKM. The CDR3 has 16 residues. The V end was cut by 5 bases, the J end by 4 bases, with 19 bases between. The CDR3 is CASSPLRSGFSDTQYF. CDR3 bases: TGTGCCAGCAGTCCCCTCCGTAGCGGTTTCTCAGATACGCAGTATTTT.

The chain uses TRBV4-3 and TRBJ2-1, with no clear D. Germline values: CDR1 LGHNA, CDR2 YSLEER. This CDR3 contains 15 residues. With 2 bases removed from V and 3 bases from J, the gap between germline ends came to 11 bases. In nucleotides, the CDR3 is TGCGCCAGCAGCCAATCCGTCACGGGCTACAATGAGCAGTTCTTC. It encodes CASSQSVTGYNEQFF.

The chain employs TRBV6-5 and TRBJ2-7; 9 positions agree with TRBD1. There are 15 residues in the CDR3. Trimming at V came to 3 bases and at J to 6 bases, leaving 9 bases not matched to a gene. Germline V gene sequence: CDR1 MNHEY, CDR2 SVGAGI. CDR3 bases: TGTGCCAGCAGTTATTCCCCGGACAGGGGAGGCGAGCAGTACTTC. Translation gives CASSYSPDRGGEQYF.

This clone is categorized as medium-sized. CDR3 DNA sequence: TGTGCCACCAGCAGAGATTTTGCGGGGGCCCTCGAGCAGTACTTC. It yields the protein CATSRDFAGALEQYF. The chain couples TRBV15 to TRBJ2-7, with D possibly TRBD2 on 7 matching bases. Germline CDR1 LNHNV, CDR2 YYDKDF (reference sequence). This CDR3 spans 15 amino acids. The V end lost 0 bases, the J end lost 6 bases, and 15 bases lay between the germline ends.

The J gene is TRBJ2-7, the V gene TRBV4-1; 8 positions match TRBD1. This CDR3 contains 14 residues. V shed 3 bases and J 5 bases; nucleotides not matched to a gene: 6. Germline V gene sequence: CDR1 MGHRA, CDR2 YSYEKL. In DNA, the CDR3 is TGCGCCAGCAGCCACCGGACAGGGATGAACGAGCAGTACTTC. Amino acids: CASSHRTGMNEQYF.

In its sample, this clone is medium-sized (0.01 to 0.1%). The chain combines TRBV7-3 with TRBJ1-1, with 9 bases fitting TRBD1. V was pared by 4 bases and J by 6 bases, with 9 bases of the junction left unmatched. The CDR3 runs to 15 residues. Germline CDR1 reads SGHTA; CDR2 reads FQGTGA. CDR3 residues: CASSSMGQGQSEAFF. The CDR3 bases are TGTGCCAGCAGCTCGATGGGACAGGGTCAGTCTGAAGCTTTCTTT.

By share, this clone ranks as medium-sized. The V call is TRBV29-1, the J call TRBJ1-2, with a possible D match to TRBD1 (5 bases). Germline CDR1 reads SQVTM; CDR2 reads ANQGSEA. V was cut by 4 bases and J by 0 bases, with 9 bases left in between. This CDR3 comprises 13 residues. The CDR3: CSVAPTANYGYTF. The CDR3 region has the DNA TGCAGCGTTGCCCCGACAGCTAACTATGGCTACACCTTC.

The chain is built from TRBV28 and TRBJ1-5; no clear D gene. V lost 1 base, J lost 9 bases, and 22 bases lay in between. The CDR3 runs 17 residues. Germline V gene data show CDR1 as MDHEN and CDR2 as SYDVKM. CDR3 sequence reads: CASSLFGSGSIILPQHF. Here the CDR3 DNA reads TGTGCCAGCAGTTTATTTGGTTCTGGCAGTATCATTCTGCCCCAGCATTTT. Full variable domain (outside the CDR3, taken from reference TRBV28 and TRBJ1-5): DVKVTQSSRYLVKRTGEKVFLECVQDMDHENMFWYRQDPGLGLRLIYFSYDVKMKEKGDIPEGYSVSREKKERFSLILESASTNQTSMYLCASSLFGSGSIILPQHFGDGTRLSIL.

This chain uses TRBV4-1 with TRBJ1-1; D may be TRBD1 (5 bases). Looked up from germline, CDR1 is MGHRA and CDR2 is YSYEKL. This CDR3 region has 12 residues. Trimming cost V 8 bases and J 6 bases, with 13 bases left between them. In DNA, the CDR3 is TGCGCCAGCCTTGGGAGGGGACCTGAAGCTTTCTTT. Amino acids: CASLGRGPEAFF.

Sample share makes this clone medium-sized (0.01 to 0.1%). The chain couples TRBV7-9 to TRBJ1-3; D is ambiguous. Trimming left V 2 bases short and J 1 base short, with 12 bases between. The CDR3 sequence is 16 residues long. The germline V gene has CDR1 SEHNR and CDR2 FQNEAQ (reference sequence). The CDR3 coding sequence is TGTGCCAGCAGCTTACTTAGGCGTTCATCTGGAAACACCATATATTTT. Translated: CASSLLRRSSGNTIYF.

Judged by abundance, this clone is large (0.1 to 1%). The chain carries TRBV7-7 and TRBJ1-5; 7 positions agree with TRBD1. The CDR3 contains 20 residues. With V trimmed by 3 bases and J by 0 bases, 17 bases remained unmatched. CDR1 is SSHAT, CDR2 FNYEAQ, per germline (reference sequence). CDR3 in amino acids: CASSLDPRDSAIYSNQPQHF. The CDR3, as DNA: TGTGCCAGCAGCTTGGACCCCCGGGACAGTGCAATATATAGCAATCAGCCCCAGCATTTT.

The chain is built from TRBV2 and TRBJ1-2; the match to TRBD1 covers 8 bases. CDR1 and CDR2 (germline): SNHLY, FYNNEI. This CDR3 contains 15 residues. After removal of 3 bases from V and 4 bases from J, the junction contained 7 bases not matched to a gene. In DNA form, the CDR3 reads TGTGCCAGCAGTGAGGGTTGGACAGGGTCCTATGGCTACACCTTC. This encodes CASSEGWTGSYGYTF.

The chain links TRBV25-1 to TRBJ2-5; 8 bases map to TRBD1. V lost 8 bases, J lost 5 bases, and 7 bases stayed unmatched. Germline V gene sequence: CDR1 MGHDK, CDR2 SYGVNS. The CDR3 is 13 residues long. The CDR3 DNA reads TGTGCCAGCTCCGACAGGGGATCTGAGACCCAGTACTTC. Protein product: CASSDRGSETQYF.